This T cell receptor beta chain was documented in a study of immune characterization of retroperitoneal liposarcoma. Regarding this clonotype: It is likely a read error, because the conserved phenylalanine at the end of the CDR3 is missing. The DNA is left out, because the CDR3 cannot be placed on it with certainty; the CDR3 is given as TCRdb lists it.

TCRdb processed the PCR reads anew with MiXCR; each CDR3 protein has one entry. The sample has more than 10,000 distinct CDR3 sequences, over 45% seen once. The CDR3 length is 19 residues, termini included. Germline lookup yields CDR1 LNHNV and CDR2 YYDKDF (reference sequence). What was sequenced was tumor tissue. This receptor was identified in a female donor with retroperitoneal liposarcoma. V gene TRBV15 combines with J gene TRBJ2-1. Here the CDR3 reads CARLIFCIFCRDGVLPCCP.